The 24 T cell receptor beta chains below come from one sample, sequenced in a study of CD8 T cells in Susac syndrome. RNA totalling roughly 0.45 to 1 ug underwent reverse transcription with random hexamers. TCRdb reanalysed the immunoSEQ multiplex PCR reads using MiXCR and keeps one entry per CDR3 protein. The table has about 200,000 distinct CDR3 sequences, 90% to 95% seen once. Sample: CD4+ T cells from PBMCs. The receptors shown here come from a human donor with multiple sclerosis.

This chain uses TRBV12-3 or TRBV12-4 with TRBJ2-1, with D perhaps TRBD2 (6 bases). The V end was cut by 4 bases, the J end by 5 bases, with 9 bases between. The CDR3 totals 13 residues. The CDR3 DNA reads TGTGCCAGCAGTTCCGGGACTGACAATGAGCAGTTCTTC. This sequence encodes CASSSGTDNEQFF.

V usage is TRBV24-1 and J usage is TRBJ2-3; D tentatively reads TRBD1 or TRBD2 (5 bases each). There are 15 residues in the CDR3. Trimming left V 4 bases short and J 1 base short, with 11 bases between. Germline CDR1 KGHDR, CDR2 SFDVKD. CDR3 amino acids: CATSEGTLGTDTQYF. DNA of the CDR3: TGTGCCACCAGTGAGGGGACCCTGGGCACAGATACGCAGTATTTT.

The chain has TRBV19 and TRBJ2-2, with no clear D. Trimming pared 8 bases from V and 3 bases from J, leaving 4 bases between. The CDR3 is 11 residues long. CDR1 is LNHDA, CDR2 SQIVND, per germline (reference sequence). CDR3: CASLHTGELFF. Here the CDR3 DNA reads TGTGCCAGTCTGCACACCGGGGAGCTGTTTTTT.

The chain is built from TRBV7-9 and TRBJ2-5, with TRBD1 matching 7 bases. This CDR3 region has 14 residues. The germline V gene has CDR1 SEHNR and CDR2 FQNEAQ (reference sequence). After removal of 3 bases from V and 1 base from J, the junction contained 2 bases not matched to a gene. The CDR3 nucleotides read TGTGCCAGCAGCTTCACAGGGGCCCAAGAGACCCAGTACTTC. Translated: CASSFTGAQETQYF. The full variable domain, completed using reference TRBV7-9 and TRBJ2-5, is DTGVSQNPRHKITKRGQNVTFRCDPISEHNRLYWYRQTLGQGPEFLTYFQNEAQLEKSRLLSDRFSAERPKGSFSTLEIQRTEQGDSAMYLCASSFTGAQETQYFGPGTRLLVL.

The V and J genes are TRBV2 and TRBJ1-2, with D hard to call. The CDR3 runs to 11 residues. Germline values: CDR1 SNHLY, CDR2 FYNNEI. Trimming stripped 8 bases from V and 8 bases from J, with 12 bases between. CDR3 DNA: TGTGCCAGCGACGAGTTGGGAGGCTACACCTTC. It encodes CASDELGGYTF.

The V gene is TRBV2, the J gene TRBJ2-7; D possibly uses TRBD1 or TRBD2 (5 bases each). The germline V and J ends were trimmed by 0 bases and 6 bases, with 9 bases remaining between them. This CDR3 has 13 amino acids. Germline CDR1 reads SNHLY; CDR2 reads FYNNEI. The CDR3 loop reads CASSEAWGTEQYF. The CDR3 region has the DNA TGTGCCAGCAGTGAAGCGTGGGGGACCGAGCAGTACTTC.

The rearrangement links TRBV5-4 to TRBJ1-1; tentative D call: TRBD1 (5 bases). This CDR3 is 14 amino acids long. Germline CDR1 is SGHNT and CDR2 is YYREEE (reference sequence). Trimming pared 0 bases from V and 8 bases from J, leaving 14 bases between. DNA for the CDR3: TGTGCCAGCAGCTTGGCCTCGGGGCAGATAGAAGCTTTCTTT. This encodes CASSLASGQIEAFF. Full variable domain (missing parts from reference TRBV5-4 and TRBJ1-1): ETGVTQSPTHLIKTRGQQVTLRCSSQSGHNTVSWYQQALGQGPQFIFQYYREEENGRGNFPPRFSGLQFPNYSSELNVNALELDDSALYLCASSLASGQIEAFFGQGTRLTVV.

The chain couples TRBV5-1 to TRBJ2-1; D unclear. Germline lookup yields CDR1 SGHRS and CDR2 YFSETQ. V dropped 2 bases and J dropped 6 bases, with 12 bases sitting between them. CDR3 size: 14 residues. The CDR3 loop is CASSFSLDGNEQFF. Written as DNA, the CDR3 is TGCGCCAGCAGCTTTTCTCTAGACGGCAATGAGCAGTTCTTC.

The chain carries TRBV3-1 and TRBJ1-2, with unresolved D. CDR1 is LGHDT, CDR2 YNNKEL, per germline (reference sequence). The ends were cut back, 2 bases at V and 8 bases at J, with 9 bases in the middle. The CDR3 runs 12 residues. The CDR3 here is CASSQRPMGYTF. The CDR3, as DNA: TGTGCCAGCAGCCAACGCCCTATGGGCTACACCTTC.

The V gene is TRBV20-1, the J gene TRBJ2-7; maybe TRBD2 (6 bases). V dropped 2 bases and J dropped 7 bases, with 15 bases sitting between them. This CDR3 comprises 13 residues. Per the germline V gene, CDR1 is DFQATT and CDR2 is SNEGSKA (reference sequence). CDR3 nucleotides: TGCAGTGCTAGACCCGCGGGACCGCTGGAGCAGTACTTC. Translated, it gives CSARPAGPLEQYF.

This sequence joins TRBV30 and TRBJ2-3, with D perhaps matching TRBD2 (6 bases). The CDR3 contains 12 residues. V was trimmed by 5 bases and J by 2 bases, leaving 8 bases between them. Per the germline V gene, CDR1 is GTSNPN and CDR2 is SVGIG (reference sequence). As DNA, the CDR3 is TGTGCCTGGGGCGGGAACACAGATACGCAGTATTTT. This sequence encodes CAWGGNTDTQYF.

The gene calls are TRBV25-1 and TRBJ2-7, with a possible D match to TRBD2 (6 bases). Germline CDR1 and CDR2: MGHDK and SYGVNS. The CDR3 length is 16 residues. Trimming left V 0 bases short and J 3 bases short, with 15 bases between. The CDR3 is CASSEYDGSPLYEQYF. DNA of the CDR3: TGTGCCAGCAGTGAATATGACGGGAGCCCCCTCTACGAGCAGTACTTC.

This chain links TRBV29-1 with TRBJ2-5; D ambiguous. The germline V gene has CDR1 SQVTM and CDR2 ANQGSEA. V lost 7 bases and J 4 bases, leaving 13 bases between the germline ends. This CDR3 has 12 amino acids. The CDR3 DNA reads TGCAGCGCCTCGAGACGGGCAGAGACCCAGTACTTC. Residues: CSASRRAETQYF.

This chain connects TRBV18 to TRBJ2-1; D uncertain. Germline CDR1 and CDR2: KGHSH and LQKENI. V was cut by 3 bases and J by 6 bases, with 9 bases left in between. The CDR3 length is 13 residues. CDR3 bases: TGTGCCAGCTCACCTGGCAGAGGCAATGAGCAGTTCTTC. Translating gives CASSPGRGNEQFF. Complete variable domain (other parts from reference TRBV18 and TRBJ2-1): NAGVMQNPRHLVRRRGQEARLRCSPMKGHSHVYWYRQLPEEGLKFMVYLQKENIIDESGMPKERFSAEFPKEGPSILRIQQVVRGDSAAYFCASSPGRGNEQFFGPGTRLTVL.

This clonotype was observed a single time. This rearrangement joins TRBV15 to TRBJ1-6, with 8 bases matching TRBD1. Looked up from germline, CDR1 is LNHNV and CDR2 is YYDKDF (reference sequence). The V and J ends lost 3 bases and 8 bases, in that order; junction bases with no gene match: 12. This CDR3 comprises 17 residues. CDR3 residues: CATSRPIRTGLDSPLHF. DNA for the CDR3: TGTGCCACCAGCAGGCCTATAAGGACAGGGCTTGATTCACCCCTCCACTTT.

This clonotype was picked up one time. The chain joins TRBV3-1 to TRBJ2-7; weak D call: TRBD2 (5 bases). The CDR3 loop spans 13 amino acids. Germline lookup yields CDR1 LGHDT and CDR2 YNNKEL (reference sequence). V lost 2 bases and J 9 bases, leaving 14 bases between the germline ends. The CDR3 here is CASSQLGNRGQYF. As DNA, the CDR3 is TGTGCCAGCAGCCAATTGGGGAATCGGGGGCAGTACTTC.

The rearrangement uses TRBV20-1 and TRBJ2-2, with unresolved D. V gave up 5 bases and J gave up 0 bases, with 7 bases separating them. Germline lookup yields CDR1 DFQATT and CDR2 SNEGSKA (reference sequence). The length of the CDR3 is 13 residues. CDR3 residues: CSAWLSNTGELFF. The CDR3 DNA reads as TGCAGTGCTTGGTTGTCGAACACCGGGGAGCTGTTTTTT.

V gene TRBV2 combines with J gene TRBJ1-6; possible D gene TRBD1, 5 bases. Germline assignment: CDR1 SNHLY and CDR2 FYNNEI. Trimming took off 5 bases at V and 6 bases at J, with 14 bases between the two ends. This CDR3 has 15 residues. The CDR3 bases are TGTGCCAGCAGTTTAGATCGAGGGGTTAATTCACCCCTCCACTTT. It translates to CASSLDRGVNSPLHF.

This chain uses TRBV27 with TRBJ2-5, with D possibly being TRBD1 or TRBD2 (7 bases each). Trimming took 8 bases from V and 11 from J, leaving 18 bases between them. CDR3 size: 12 residues. Germline CDR1 MNHEY, CDR2 SMNVEV (reference sequence). CDR3 residues: CASGRGEGGQYF. As DNA, the CDR3 is TGTGCCAGCGGCAGGGGGGAGGGCGGGCAGTACTTC.

The V call is TRBV5-1, the J call TRBJ2-7; D is perhaps TRBD1 (6 bases). The CDR3 extends over 14 amino acids. The V gene's germline CDR1 is SGHRS and CDR2 YFSETQ. Trimming shortened V by 0 bases and J by 2 bases, and 9 bases separated the two germline ends. CDR3: CASSLETGTYEQYF. In DNA form, the CDR3 reads TGCGCCAGCAGCTTGGAGACAGGAACCTACGAGCAGTACTTC.

The J gene is TRBJ1-1, the V gene TRBV12-3 or TRBV12-4, with unresolved D. Trimming cost V 5 bases and J 1 base, with 11 bases left between them. The CDR3 spans 14 residues. The DNA of the CDR3 is TGTGCCAGCAGTCTCCCCACGGGGAACACTGAAGCTTTCTTT. As protein: CASSLPTGNTEAFF.

V gene TRBV5-6 combines with J gene TRBJ2-5, with 8 bases lining up with TRBD2. The CDR3 totals 14 residues. The germline CDR1 and CDR2 sequences are SGHDT and YYEEEE. V shed 6 bases, J shed 4 bases, and the junction held 8 bases outside the gene matches. CDR3 loop: CASTPTSVRETQYF. The CDR3 coding sequence is TGTGCCAGCACACCGACTAGCGTCAGAGAGACCCAGTACTTC. Combining the CDR3 with reference TRBV5-6 and TRBJ2-5 gives the whole variable domain DAGVTQSPTHLIKTRGQQVTLRCSPKSGHDTVSWYQQALGQGPQFIFQYYEEEERQRGNFPDRFSGHQFPNYSSELNVNALLLGDSALYLCASTPTSVRETQYFGPGTRLLVL.

The chain recombines TRBV24-1 with TRBJ2-1; weak D call: TRBD2 (5 bases). Deletions cut 5 bases from V and 3 bases from J, with 13 bases between. The CDR3 length is 15 residues. CDR1 and CDR2 (germline): KGHDR, SFDVKD. The CDR3 sequence: CATSGGVGNYNEQFF. The DNA for the CDR3 is TGTGCCACCAGTGGGGGAGTCGGGAACTACAATGAGCAGTTCTTC.

This rearrangement joins TRBV27 to TRBJ2-1; 7 positions match TRBD1. The length of the CDR3 is 14 residues. CDR1 and CDR2 (germline): MNHEY, SMNVEV (reference sequence). V shed 5 bases and J 8 bases; nucleotides not matched to a gene: 9. The CDR3 DNA reads as TGTGCCAGCAGTCCACCTTACAGGGGCGATGAGCAGTTCTTC. This sequence encodes CASSPPYRGDEQFF.